The text below deals with one T cell receptor beta chain. From RNA transcripts, TCR beta CDR3 regions were amplified. Primed by the HTBI set, a first-round RT-PCR was run on the TCR CDR3. One entry per CDR3 protein results from TCRdb running MiXCR on the multiplex PCR reads. The data contain around 250,000 distinct CDR3 sequences, about 15% of them seen just once; the ten biggest clones take up less than 15%. The CDR3 length is 16 residues. The V gene's germline CDR1 is MNHNS and CDR2 SASEGT. V was clipped by 10 bases and J by 7 bases; unmatched bases: 15. The sample comes from a study of T cells in Graves' hyperthyroidism and ophthalmopathy.

Sequencing was performed on blood. The receptor's source is a woman aged 40 to 49 with Graves' hyperthyroidism that later progressed to Graves' ophthalmopathy. V and J are TRBV6-1 and TRBJ2-2; TRBD2 matches at 10 bases. As DNA, the CDR3 is TGTGCCACCACCCCCACTAGCGGGACCCCCAACGGGGAGCTGTTTTTT. Its protein product is CATTPTSGTPNGELFF.